This TCR beta chain was retrieved from a study of neurological immune-mediated disorders. Documented time point: longitudinal time-point 2. From the 5' RACE reads, TCRdb called clonotypes with MiXCR, one entry per CDR3 protein. The sample has tens of thousands of distinct CDR3 sequences, roughly 10% seen once. This clonotype occurred many times. The TCR originated in a man aged 25-40 years in good health. Sequenced: PBMCs.

The CDR3 bases are TGCGCCAGCAGGGTCGCAAACCGGGACAAACAAGAGACCCAGTACTTC. Its translation is CASRVANRDKQETQYF. The chain employs TRBV5-1 and TRBJ2-5; tentative D call: TRBD1 (6 bases). Germline values: CDR1 SGHRS, CDR2 YFSETQ. The CDR3 covers 16 residues. V gave up 5 bases and J gave up 2 bases, with 19 bases separating them.